What follows are 7 T cell receptor beta chains derived from one specimen sequenced in a study of cytomegalovirus exposure and HLA in healthy donors. The PCR made use of 60 Vbeta and 13 Jbeta primers. Data came from immunoSEQ multiplex PCR; TCRdb stores just in-frame clones and leaves some out. The sample consists of 200,000 to 250,000 clones, approximately 70% of them appearing once. Sequenced: PBMCs. Every receptor here comes from a man in his forties in good health and CMV-seropositive.

The rearrangement uses TRBV5-5 and TRBJ1-2; 10 positions agree with TRBD1. Germline CDR1 is SGHKS and CDR2 is YYEKEE (reference sequence). The CDR3 contains 15 residues. J was trimmed by 4 bases and V by 3 bases; bases with no gene match: 6. The CDR3 region has the DNA TGTGCCAGCAGCTCCGGACAGGGGGGGGGCTATGGCTACACCTTC. As protein: CASSSGQGGGYGYTF.

The chain combines TRBV11-2 with TRBJ2-2; no clear D. The CDR3 contains 10 residues. Looked up from germline, CDR1 is SGHAT and CDR2 is FQNNGV. Trimming took off 5 bases at V and 7 bases at J, with 2 bases between the two ends. CDR3 sequence reads: CASSLGELFF. The CDR3 coding sequence is TGTGCCAGCAGCCTCGGGGAGCTGTTTTTT.

The chain carries TRBV2 and TRBJ2-7; 9 bases fit TRBD1. Germline CDR1 SNHLY, CDR2 FYNNEI. With V trimmed by 7 bases and J by 7 bases, 14 bases remained unmatched. This CDR3 comprises 15 residues. The CDR3 sequence: CASTGGTGPLGEQYF. CDR3 DNA: TGTGCCAGCACTGGAGGGACAGGGCCTTTGGGGGAGCAGTACTTC.

CDR3 protein: CASSERTGGLETQYF. CDR3 nucleotides: TGTGCCAGCAGTGAACGGACAGGGGGTTTGGAGACCCAGTACTTC. V gene TRBV6-4 combines with J gene TRBJ2-5; 10 nucleotides match TRBD1. The CDR3 extends over 15 amino acids. With V trimmed by 3 bases and J by 5 bases, 6 bases remained unmatched. In germline, CDR1 is MRHNA, CDR2 SNTAGT.

V is TRBV9 and J is TRBJ2-1; 9 bases are a match to TRBD1. This CDR3 spans 16 amino acids. Germline CDR1 reads SGDLS; CDR2 reads YYNGEE. The ends lost 4 bases at V and 8 bases at J; junction bases unmatched: 13. The CDR3 nucleotides are TGTGCCAGCAGCCCCAGCGGGACAGGGAGGGGGGATGAGCAGTTCTTC. This codes for CASSPSGTGRGDEQFF.

The CDR3 DNA reads TGCGCCAGCAGCCAGGGACAGGGTAGCAATGAGCAGTTCTTC. The encoded protein is CASSQGQGSNEQFF. J is TRBJ2-1 and V is TRBV4-1; 9 bases map to TRBD1. The CDR3 contains 14 residues. With V trimmed by 3 bases and J by 6 bases, 3 bases remained unmatched. Germline V lookup: CDR1 MGHRA, CDR2 YSYEKL.

This chain connects TRBV2 to TRBJ2-7; 9 bases agree with TRBD1. The CDR3 has 16 residues. Per the germline V gene, CDR1 is SNHLY and CDR2 is FYNNEI. Unmatched junction bases numbered 11, after V lost 6 bases and J lost 2 bases. The CDR3 DNA reads TGTGCCAGCAGGAATCCGGGACAGGGTAGAACCTACGAGCAGTACTTC. This gives the protein CASRNPGQGRTYEQYF.